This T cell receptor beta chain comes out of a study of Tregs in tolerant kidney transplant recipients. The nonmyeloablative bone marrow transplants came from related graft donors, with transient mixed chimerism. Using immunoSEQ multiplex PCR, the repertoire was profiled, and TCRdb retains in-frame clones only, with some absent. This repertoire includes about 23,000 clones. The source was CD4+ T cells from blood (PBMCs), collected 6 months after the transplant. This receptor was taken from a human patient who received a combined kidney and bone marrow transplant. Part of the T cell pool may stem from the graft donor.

Partial CDR3 DNA: TGTGCCAGCTCAATCTCCGGGACTAGCATTAGTCCCTACGAG. It encodes CASSISGTSISPYE. The complete CDR3 protein is CASSISGTSISPYEQYF. This sequence joins TRBV18 and TRBJ2-7, with 9 bases lining up with TRBD2. The CDR3 end falls 3 residues outside the read, so it is completed with the germline J gene. The ends lost 5 bases at V and 2 bases at J; junction bases unmatched: 13. The length of the CDR3 is 17 residues. Germline CDR1 KGHSH, CDR2 LQKENI.